This T cell receptor (beta chain) was retrieved from a study of T cell responses to AZD1222 COVID-19 vaccine. Regarding the study as a whole: Females made up more of the donors, who were largely white British, and clonal diversity may have come out too low. Unmutated variant regions are reportedly targeted by nearly half of spike-specific TCRs.

The germline CDR1 and CDR2 sequences are LNHDA and SQIVND (reference sequence). The CDR3 contains 15 residues. The trim removed 6 bases at V and 2 bases at J, leaving 10 bases unmatched. For this clone: No antigen is known for it.

The data were produced by immunoSEQ multiplex PCR, yet TCRdb's version contains in-frame clones alone and is incomplete. The sample records approximately 100,000 clones, just over 90% being singletons. The sequence derives from an adult in good health. The rearrangement joins TRBV19 to TRBJ2-7; 7 bases are a match to TRBD1. This specimen was peripheral blood, taken on day 0 of AZD1222 vaccination. The CDR3 DNA reads as TGTGCCAGTAGCCCGGGACAGCAAAATACCTACGAGCAGTACTTC. Translation gives CASSPGQQNTYEQYF.